The subject of this entry is one T cell receptor (beta chain). Its target is not known. Primers for the PCR totalled 60 Vbeta and 13 Jbeta. Measured with immunoSEQ multiplex PCR; TCRdb has only the in-frame clones, and not every one. Here the sample spans 150,000 or so clones, over 60% being singletons. The data were obtained in a study of cytomegalovirus exposure and HLA in healthy donors. The study, taken as a whole, reports: Sequencing depth roughly uniform across donors was assumed in presence/absence analyses. Exclusion as indistinguishable affected some V segments, including TRBV6-2 and TRBV6-3. Upon later analysis, HLA-associated TCR beta chains proved more clonally expanded than other, equally common chains. Most of the TCR beta V segments (in an earlier analysis) were productive either about 87% or about 30% of the time.

V was pared by 6 bases and J by 0 bases, with 10 bases of the junction left unmatched. Germline V gene sequence: CDR1 LGHNT, CDR2 FRNRAP. The CDR3 is made up of 16 amino acids. This receptor was identified in a girl between 10 and 17 years old in good health and CMV-seronegative. This chain connects TRBV12-5 to TRBJ2-7, with 8 bases that match TRBD1. The source material was PBMCs. CDR3 coding DNA: TGTGCTAGTGGCCAGGGGGCAGGGGTTACCTCCTACGAGCAGTACTTC. Translated: CASGQGAGVTSYEQYF. Looking up the rest from reference TRBV12-5 and TRBJ2-7 gives the full variable domain: DARVTQTPRHKVTEMGQEVTMRCQPILGHNTVFWYRQTMMQGLELLAYFRNRAPLDDSGMPKDRFSAEMPDATLATLKIQPSEPRDSAVYFCASGQGAGVTSYEQYFGPGTRLTVT.